The source of this TCR beta chain is a study of shared clonotypes between healthy human individuals. Healthy and HIV-negative, the adult donors had no recent acute infections or vaccinations. The data were produced by immunoSEQ multiplex PCR, yet TCRdb's version contains in-frame clones alone and is incomplete. Here the sample spans 2,100,000 or so clones, nearly 97% being singletons. Germline CDR1 reads SGDLS; CDR2 reads YYNGEE. This CDR3 is built from 14 residues. The germline V and J ends were trimmed by 3 bases and 10 bases, with 18 bases remaining between them. The J gene is TRBJ2-3, the V gene TRBV9; TRBD2 might be the D (5 bases). Material for sequencing was naive CD4+ T cells sorted from blood. This sample's subset: CD45RA+ positively selected. The receptor was isolated from a man between 18 and 29 years old in good health. In DNA form, the CDR3 reads TGTGCCAGCAGCGCCGGTGGGTCACAGAGGGCGCAGTATTTT. Residues: CASSAGGSQRAQYF.